The clone carrying this T cell receptor (beta chain) showed up just a few times. Its antigen is not known. Profiled with immunoSEQ multiplex PCR; TCRdb holds only in-frame clones, not every one. The table has some 45,000 clones, 65% to 85% seen once. This entry is derived from a study of radiotherapy plus CTLA-4 blockade in lung cancer. Study background: Across the patients, objective responses occurred in more than 15%, and disease control in roughly 30%. Findings and limits, study-wide: In blood, after radiotherapy plus ipilimumab, tumor-derived TCR clones expanded. Interferon-beta and early blood T cell clone dynamics reportedly predicted response best.

Germline assignment: CDR1 LNHDA and CDR2 SQIVND (reference sequence). The V end was cut by 3 bases, the J end by 6 bases, with 17 bases between. This CDR3 has 15 residues. Sequenced here: peripheral blood, sampled from a patient treated with radiotherapy plus ipilimumab. V gene TRBV19 combines with J gene TRBJ1-2; maybe TRBD1 (5 bases). The receptor's source is a human donor with non-small cell lung cancer who had stable disease on radiotherapy plus ipilimumab. This chain's CDR3 is CASSIYSAGRDGYTF. CDR3 nucleotides: TGTGCCAGTAGTATTTATTCGGCAGGGCGCGATGGCTACACCTTC. The entire variable domain, with the rest obtained from reference TRBV19 and TRBJ1-2, is as follows: DGGITQSPKYLFRKEGQNVTLSCEQNLNHDAMYWYRQDPGQGLRLIYYSQIVNDFQKGDIAEGYSVSREKKESFPLTVTSAQKNPTAFYLCASSIYSAGRDGYTFGSGTRLTVV.